The clone carrying this TCR beta chain was observed a handful of times. Arm-PCR of CDR3 regions and iRepertoire HTBI primers were the basis on which TCR beta libraries were built. TCRdb reanalysed the multiplex PCR reads using MiXCR and keeps one entry per CDR3 protein. The table includes some 370,000 distinct CDR3 sequences, around 20% detected once. This record belongs to a study of regulatory T cells in long-lasting Graves disease. Overall study: The definition of persistent Graves' disease was over 5 years of antithyroid drugs with positive TSH receptor antibodies.

Looked up from germline, CDR1 is SEHNR and CDR2 is FQNEAQ (reference sequence). The length of the CDR3 is 16 residues. V dropped 0 bases and J dropped 2 bases, with 11 bases sitting between them. Time point specified: persistent/refractory GD, antithyroid drugs over 5 years with positive TRAb. From RNA extracted from PBMCs, the TCR library was made. The sample in question was peripheral blood mononuclear cells (PBMCs), obtained when the disease was refractory, from a patient treated with antithyroid drugs. The TCR comes from a female donor with Graves disease. This chain uses TRBV7-9 with TRBJ1-5, with D unclear. CDR3 coding DNA: TGTGCCAGCAGCTTAGCGTGGGGTTCGGGCAATCAGCCCCAGCATTTT. This sequence encodes CASSLAWGSGNQPQHF.